Below, one T cell receptor (beta chain) is given with its context. CDR1 is LNHDA, CDR2 SQIVND, per germline (reference sequence). The CDR3 totals 14 residues. V shed 6 bases, J shed 4 bases, and the junction held 8 bases outside the gene matches. In the original analysis: Cell counts per sample came from amplifying reference gene primers. Data came from immunoSEQ multiplex PCR; TCRdb stores just in-frame clones and leaves some out. D and trimming were read from the DNA, whereas the V and J calls and clone size are those reported in that table. The profile shows a few hundred thousand clones, approximately 80% of them singletons. These data belong to a study of blood T cell repertoires in COVID-19. Study as a whole: Samples of COVID-19 (acute and convalescent) were obtained from the United States, Italy and Spain.

This clonotype was sampled from a man aged 25-45 years with acute COVID-19. The genes are TRBV19 and TRBJ1-2; 7 bases line up with TRBD1. Sequences were obtained from PBMCs or T cells enriched from blood (not recorded which). The CDR3 sequence is CASSLETGPYGYTF. Here the CDR3 DNA reads TGTGCCAGTAGCCTCGAGACAGGGCCCTATGGCTACACCTTC.